The sequence of this T cell receptor beta chain was determined in a study of cytomegalovirus exposure and HLA in healthy donors. Study-wide findings and caveats: Within the data, a cluster of highly shared sequence variants was likely a sequencing artifact. Most sequenced TCRs were rare (though some public TCRs occurred in many donors). A later analysis linked some 18,000 TCR beta sequences to HLA alleles at 0.05 false discovery rate.

Use of 60 Vbeta and 13 Jbeta primers characterized the PCR. The table came from immunoSEQ multiplex PCR; TCRdb's copy has only in-frame clones and leaves some out. The table lists around 110,000 clones, 80% of them singletons, with 2.1% in the top ten. As regards this clone: What it recognizes is unknown.

The clonotype comes from a young man in good health and CMV-seronegative. The material sequenced was PBMCs.

The CDR3: CASSQEFTTNEKLFF. Written as DNA, the CDR3 is TGTGCCAGCAGCCAAGAATTCACAACTAATGAAAAACTGTTTTTT. The chain recombines TRBV4-2 with TRBJ1-4; D remains ambiguous. Trimming pared 0 bases from V and 0 bases from J, leaving 5 bases between. From germline, CDR1 is LGHNA and CDR2 YNFKEQ. The CDR3 is made up of 15 amino acids.